Below are 8 T cell receptor beta chains sequenced from a single sample in a study of cytomegalovirus exposure and HLA in healthy donors. In the PCR, 60 Vbeta and 13 Jbeta primers were used. The data were produced by immunoSEQ multiplex PCR, yet TCRdb's version contains in-frame clones alone and is incomplete. Of hundreds of thousands of clones listed, 70% to 80% are singletons. Sample: PBMCs. Source of these receptors: a man aged 40-49 years in good health and CMV-seronegative.

The chain employs TRBV11-2 and TRBJ2-1; 15 positions match TRBD2. Germline trimming cut 4 bases from V and 12 bases from J; bases unmatched to any gene: 4. This CDR3 spans 14 amino acids. The V gene's germline CDR1 is SGHAT and CDR2 FQNNGV. The chain's CDR3 is CASSSGLAGGRQFF. CDR3 DNA sequence: TGTGCCAGCAGCTCCGGACTAGCGGGGGGGAGGCAGTTCTTC.

This clone has just one count. The chain is built from TRBV5-1 and TRBJ2-3; 7 bases map to TRBD2. The V segment lost 2 bases and the J segment 4 bases; nucleotides outside the gene matches: 4. Germline V lookup: CDR1 SGHRS, CDR2 YFSETQ. The CDR3 covers 14 residues. CDR3 bases: TGCGCCAGCAGCTTAGCCCTAGCGGCAGATACGCAGTATTTT. It specifies CASSLALAADTQYF.

This clone showed up just once. The chain uses TRBV7-2 and TRBJ2-3; possible D gene TRBD1, 6 bases. The ends were cut back, 1 base at V and 3 bases at J, with 11 bases in the middle. Germline assignment: CDR1 SGHTA and CDR2 FQGNSA. The CDR3 totals 15 residues. The CDR3 here is CASSLGGTLTDTQYF. CDR3 nucleotide sequence: TGTGCCAGCAGCTTAGGGGGGACATTGACAGATACGCAGTATTTT.

The rearrangement uses TRBV5-5 and TRBJ2-1; TRBD1 might be the D (5 bases). Trimming removed 0 bases from V and 3 bases from J, with 7 bases in between. This CDR3 comprises 14 residues. Per germline, CDR1 SGHKS and CDR2 YYEKEE (reference sequence). The CDR3 protein is CASSLGRDYNEQFF. The CDR3 DNA reads TGTGCCAGCAGCTTGGGCAGGGACTACAATGAGCAGTTCTTC.

This clone showed up just once. Without the conserved terminal phenylalanine or tryptophan, this CDR3 likely stems from a read error. This chain uses TRBV7-9 with TRBJ1-1; D may be TRBD1 (5 bases). This CDR3 is 12 amino acids long. Trimming took off 5 bases at V and 8 bases at J, with 12 bases between the two ends. Looked up from germline, CDR1 is SEHNR and CDR2 is FQNEAQ (reference sequence). This chain's CDR3 is CASSPGGTEAFS. The CDR3 DNA reads TGTGCCAGCAGCCCCGGCGGGACGGAAGCTTTCTCT.

The CDR3 here is CASSLESSQPQHF. The CDR3 DNA reads TGTGCCAGCAGCTTAGAGTCCAGTCAGCCCCAGCATTTT. V and J are TRBV7-2 and TRBJ1-5; D gene ambiguous. The CDR3 totals 13 residues. Deletions cut 1 base from V and 6 bases from J, with 7 bases between. Germline CDR1 reads SGHTA; CDR2 reads FQGNSA. Supplemented by reference TRBV7-2 and TRBJ1-5, the full variable domain reads GAGVSQSPSNKVTEKGKDVELRCDPISGHTALYWYRQSLGQGLEFLIYFQGNSAPDKSGLPSDRFSAERTGGSVSTLTIQRTQQEDSAVYLCASSLESSQPQHFGDGTRLSIL.

The table lists this clone with a count of one. The chain recombines TRBV7-3 with TRBJ2-5; D gene unclear. This CDR3 has 13 amino acids. Per the germline V gene, CDR1 is SGHTA and CDR2 is FQGTGA. V lost 1 base to trimming and J lost 3 bases, with 6 bases between them. CDR3 residues: CASSLNSKETQYF. The CDR3 bases are TGTGCCAGCAGCTTAAACAGTAAAGAGACCCAGTACTTC.

This clone has more than one count but fewer than ten. The V and J genes are TRBV7-9 and TRBJ2-1; 9 nucleotides align to TRBD1. V was pared by 6 bases and J by 8 bases, with 14 bases of the junction left unmatched. There are 16 residues in the CDR3. CDR1 SEHNR and CDR2 FQNEAQ come from the germline V gene (reference sequence). The CDR3 sequence is CASRRDRATGGDEQFF. Here the CDR3 DNA reads TGTGCCAGCAGACGGGACAGGGCCACGGGAGGCGATGAGCAGTTCTTC.